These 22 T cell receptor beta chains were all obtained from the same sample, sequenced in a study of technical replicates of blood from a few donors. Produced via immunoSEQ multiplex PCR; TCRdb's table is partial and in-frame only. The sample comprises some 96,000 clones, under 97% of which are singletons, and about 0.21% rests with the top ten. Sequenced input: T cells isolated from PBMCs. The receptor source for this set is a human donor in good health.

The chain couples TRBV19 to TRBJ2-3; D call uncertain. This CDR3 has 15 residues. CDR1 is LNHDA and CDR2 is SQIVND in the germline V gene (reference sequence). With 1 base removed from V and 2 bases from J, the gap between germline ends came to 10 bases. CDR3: CASSIAADDTDTQYF. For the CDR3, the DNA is TGTGCCAGTAGTATAGCTGCGGATGACACAGATACGCAGTATTTT.

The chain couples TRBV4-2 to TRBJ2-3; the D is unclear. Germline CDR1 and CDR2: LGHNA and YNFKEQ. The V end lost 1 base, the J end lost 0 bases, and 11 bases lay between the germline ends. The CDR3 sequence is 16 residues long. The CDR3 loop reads CASSQVAASSTDTQYF. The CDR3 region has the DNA TGTGCCAGCAGCCAAGTTGCGGCCTCTAGCACAGATACGCAGTATTTT.

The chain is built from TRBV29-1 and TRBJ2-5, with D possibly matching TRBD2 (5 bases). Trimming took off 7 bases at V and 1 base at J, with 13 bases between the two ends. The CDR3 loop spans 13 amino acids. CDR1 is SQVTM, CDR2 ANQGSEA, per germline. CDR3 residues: CSAIRAAQETQYF. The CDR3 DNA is TGCAGCGCAATACGAGCGGCCCAAGAGACCCAGTACTTC.

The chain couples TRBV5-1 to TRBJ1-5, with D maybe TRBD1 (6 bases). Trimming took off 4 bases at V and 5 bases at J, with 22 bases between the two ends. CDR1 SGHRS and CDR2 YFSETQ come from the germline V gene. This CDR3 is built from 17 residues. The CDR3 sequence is CASSLSVDRLLHQPQHF. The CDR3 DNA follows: TGCGCCAGCAGCCTGAGTGTCGACAGGCTTCTACATCAGCCCCAGCATTTT.

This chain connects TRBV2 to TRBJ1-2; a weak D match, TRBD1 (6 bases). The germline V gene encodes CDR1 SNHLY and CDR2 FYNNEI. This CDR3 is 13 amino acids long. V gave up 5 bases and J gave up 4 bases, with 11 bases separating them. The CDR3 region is CASSQTGSYGYTF. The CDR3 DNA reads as TGTGCCAGCAGTCAAACAGGGTCCTATGGCTACACCTTC.

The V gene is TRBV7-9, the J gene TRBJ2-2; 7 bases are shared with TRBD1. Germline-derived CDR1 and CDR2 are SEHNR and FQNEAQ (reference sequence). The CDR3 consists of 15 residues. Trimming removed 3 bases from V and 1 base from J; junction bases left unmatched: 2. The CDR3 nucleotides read TGTGCCAGCAGCTTCGGGGACAGGAACACCGGGGAGCTGTTTTTT. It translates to CASSFGDRNTGELFF.

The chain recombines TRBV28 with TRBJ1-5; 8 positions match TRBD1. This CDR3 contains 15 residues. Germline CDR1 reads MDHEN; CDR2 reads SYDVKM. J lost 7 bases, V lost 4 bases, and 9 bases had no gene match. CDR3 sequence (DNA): TGTGCCAGCAGTTCAACGGACAGGGCTGGGCAGCCCCAGCATTTT. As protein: CASSSTDRAGQPQHF.

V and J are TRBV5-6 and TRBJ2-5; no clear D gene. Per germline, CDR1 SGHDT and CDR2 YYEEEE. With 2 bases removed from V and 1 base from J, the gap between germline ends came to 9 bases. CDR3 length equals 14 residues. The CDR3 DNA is TGTGCCAGCAGCTTTGGTACACCCCAAGAGACCCAGTACTTC. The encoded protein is CASSFGTPQETQYF.

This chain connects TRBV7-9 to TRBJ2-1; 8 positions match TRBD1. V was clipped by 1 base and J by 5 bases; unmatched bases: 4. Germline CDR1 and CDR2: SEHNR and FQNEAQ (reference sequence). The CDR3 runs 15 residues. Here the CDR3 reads CASSLGHRGNNEQFF. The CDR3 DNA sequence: TGTGCCAGCAGCTTAGGGCACAGGGGGAACAATGAGCAGTTCTTC. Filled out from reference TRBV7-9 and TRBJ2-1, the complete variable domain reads DTGVSQNPRHKITKRGQNVTFRCDPISEHNRLYWYRQTLGQGPEFLTYFQNEAQLEKSRLLSDRFSAERPKGSFSTLEIQRTEQGDSAMYLCASSLGHRGNNEQFFGPGTRLTVL.

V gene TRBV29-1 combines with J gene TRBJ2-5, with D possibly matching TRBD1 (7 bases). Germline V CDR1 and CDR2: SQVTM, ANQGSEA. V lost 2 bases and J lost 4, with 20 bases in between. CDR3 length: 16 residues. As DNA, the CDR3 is TGCAGCGTTGAAAGAGTCAGGGGGGCTTCGGGAGAGACCCAGTACTTC. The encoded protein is CSVERVRGASGETQYF.

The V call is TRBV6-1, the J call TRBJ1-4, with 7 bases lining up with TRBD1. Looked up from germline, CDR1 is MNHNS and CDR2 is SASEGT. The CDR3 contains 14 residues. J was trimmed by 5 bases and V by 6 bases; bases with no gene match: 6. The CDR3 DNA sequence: TGTGCCAGCAGGGACGGGACAGTAAATGAAAAACTGTTTTTT. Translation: CASRDGTVNEKLFF.

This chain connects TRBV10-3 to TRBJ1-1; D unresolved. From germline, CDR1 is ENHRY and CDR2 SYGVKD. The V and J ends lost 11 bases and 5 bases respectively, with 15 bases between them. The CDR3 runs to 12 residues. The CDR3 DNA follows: TGTGCCGCGACCGACTATTTAACTGAAGCTTTCTTT. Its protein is CAATDYLTEAFF.

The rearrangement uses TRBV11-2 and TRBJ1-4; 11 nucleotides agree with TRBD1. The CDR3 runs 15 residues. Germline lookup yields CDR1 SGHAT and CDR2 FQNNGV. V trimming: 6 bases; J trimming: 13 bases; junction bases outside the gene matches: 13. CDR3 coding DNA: TGTGCCAGCAGTTCAGTGGGACAGGGGGATAACGGACTGTTTTTT. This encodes CASSSVGQGDNGLFF.

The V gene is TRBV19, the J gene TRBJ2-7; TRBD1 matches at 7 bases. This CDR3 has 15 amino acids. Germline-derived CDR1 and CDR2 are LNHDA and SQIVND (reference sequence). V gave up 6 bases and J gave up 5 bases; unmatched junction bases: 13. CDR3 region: CASRWSLDRVDEQYF. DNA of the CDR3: TGTGCCAGTAGATGGAGCCTCGACAGGGTGGACGAGCAGTACTTC.

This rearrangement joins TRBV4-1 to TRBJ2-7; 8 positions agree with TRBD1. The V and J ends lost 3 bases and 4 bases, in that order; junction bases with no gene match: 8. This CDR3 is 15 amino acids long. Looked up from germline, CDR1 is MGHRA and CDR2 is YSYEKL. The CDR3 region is CASSQSGGIRYEQYF. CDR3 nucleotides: TGCGCCAGCAGCCAGTCAGGGGGCATCCGGTACGAGCAGTACTTC.

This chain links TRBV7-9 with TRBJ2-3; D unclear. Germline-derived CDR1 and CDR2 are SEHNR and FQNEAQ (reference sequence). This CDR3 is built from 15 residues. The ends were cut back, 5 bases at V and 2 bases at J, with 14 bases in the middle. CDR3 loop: CASSHLVRNTDTQYF. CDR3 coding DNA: TGTGCCAGCAGCCACCTAGTACGGAACACAGATACGCAGTATTTT.

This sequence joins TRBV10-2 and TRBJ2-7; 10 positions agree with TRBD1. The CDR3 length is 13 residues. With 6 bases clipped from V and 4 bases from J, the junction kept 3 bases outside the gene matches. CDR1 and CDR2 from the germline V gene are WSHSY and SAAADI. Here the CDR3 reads CASRGTGAYEQYF. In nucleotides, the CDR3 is TGCGCCAGCAGGGGGACAGGGGCATACGAGCAGTACTTC.

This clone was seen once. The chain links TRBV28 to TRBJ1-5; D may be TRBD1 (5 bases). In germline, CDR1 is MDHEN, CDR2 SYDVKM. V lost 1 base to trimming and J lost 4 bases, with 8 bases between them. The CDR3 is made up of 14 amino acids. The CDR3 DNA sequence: TGTGCCAGCAGTTTATCCGGGGGAAATCAGCCCCAGCATTTT. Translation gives CASSLSGGNQPQHF.

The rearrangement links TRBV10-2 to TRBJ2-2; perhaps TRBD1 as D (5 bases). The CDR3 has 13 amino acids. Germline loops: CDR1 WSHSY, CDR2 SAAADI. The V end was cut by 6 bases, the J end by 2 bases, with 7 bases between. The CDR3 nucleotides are TGCGCCAGCAGAGGGGATAACACCGGGGAGCTGTTTTTT. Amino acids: CASRGDNTGELFF.

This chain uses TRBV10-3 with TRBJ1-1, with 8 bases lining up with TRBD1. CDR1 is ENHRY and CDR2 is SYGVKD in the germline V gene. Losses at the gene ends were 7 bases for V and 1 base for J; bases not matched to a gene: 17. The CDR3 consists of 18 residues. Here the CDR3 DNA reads TGTGCCATCACCAAGACAGGGGCGGACCGGTTCCGGAACACTGAAGCTTTCTTT. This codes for CAITKTGADRFRNTEAFF.

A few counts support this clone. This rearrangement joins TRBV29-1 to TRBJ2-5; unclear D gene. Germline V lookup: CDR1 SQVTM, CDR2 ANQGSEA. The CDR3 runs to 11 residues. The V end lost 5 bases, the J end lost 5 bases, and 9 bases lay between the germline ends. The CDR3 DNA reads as TGCAGCGTTCCCTATCCGGAGACCCAGTACTTC. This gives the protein CSVPYPETQYF. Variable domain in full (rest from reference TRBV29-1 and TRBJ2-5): SAVISQKPSRDICQRGTSLTIQCQVDSQVTMMFWYRQQPGQSLTLIATANQGSEATYESGFVIDKFPISRPNLTFSTLTVSNMSPEDSSIYLCSVPYPETQYFGPGTRLLVL.

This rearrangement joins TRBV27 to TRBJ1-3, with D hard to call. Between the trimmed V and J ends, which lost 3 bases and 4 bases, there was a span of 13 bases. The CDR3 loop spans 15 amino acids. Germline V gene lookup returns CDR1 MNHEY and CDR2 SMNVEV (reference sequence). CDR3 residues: CASSLRVPGGNTIYF. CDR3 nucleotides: TGTGCCAGCAGTTTGCGGGTTCCGGGGGGAAACACCATATATTTT.